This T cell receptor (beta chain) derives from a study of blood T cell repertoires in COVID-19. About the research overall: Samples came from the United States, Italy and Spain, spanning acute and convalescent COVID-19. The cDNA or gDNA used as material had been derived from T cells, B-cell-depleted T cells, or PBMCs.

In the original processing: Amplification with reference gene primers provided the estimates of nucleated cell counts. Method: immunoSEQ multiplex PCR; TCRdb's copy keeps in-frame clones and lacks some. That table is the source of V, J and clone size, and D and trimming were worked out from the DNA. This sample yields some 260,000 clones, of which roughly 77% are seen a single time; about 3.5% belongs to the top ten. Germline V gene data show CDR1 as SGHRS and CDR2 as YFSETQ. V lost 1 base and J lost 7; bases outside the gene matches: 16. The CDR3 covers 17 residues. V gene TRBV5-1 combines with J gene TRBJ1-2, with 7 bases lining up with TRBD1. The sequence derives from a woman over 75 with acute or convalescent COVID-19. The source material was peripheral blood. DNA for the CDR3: TGCGCCAGCAGCTTGCCAGGGGGAGTGAAGAAGAGGGGTGGCTACACCTTC. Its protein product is CASSLPGGVKKRGGYTF.